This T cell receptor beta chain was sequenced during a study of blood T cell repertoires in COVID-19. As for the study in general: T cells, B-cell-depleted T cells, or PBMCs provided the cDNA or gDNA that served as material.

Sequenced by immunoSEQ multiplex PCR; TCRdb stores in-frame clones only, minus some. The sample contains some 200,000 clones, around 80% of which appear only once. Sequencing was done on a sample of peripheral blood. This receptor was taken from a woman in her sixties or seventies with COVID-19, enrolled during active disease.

CDR3 amino acids: CASSLQGQNYGYTF. The CDR3 nucleotides read TGTGCCAGCAGCTTACAAGGACAGAACTATGGCTACACCTTC. This chain links TRBV7-2 with TRBJ1-2; TRBD1 might be the D (6 bases). The CDR3 has 14 residues. V lost 2 bases and J lost 2, with 9 bases in between. Per germline, CDR1 SGHTA and CDR2 FQGNSA.